The 19 T cell receptor beta chains listed next were all sequenced from one sample in a study of shared clonotypes between healthy human individuals. The table came from immunoSEQ multiplex PCR; TCRdb's copy has only in-frame clones and leaves some out. The profile covers approximately 2,000,000 clones, with less than 95% appearing a single time and 0.37% taken by the ten largest. The sequenced sample was naive CD4+ T cells from PBMCs. Described subset: CD45RA+ positively selected. These receptors were collected from a man younger than 35 in good health. Some clones in this sample may be carry-over from other donors' samples.

The V call is TRBV5-5, the J call TRBJ2-1; 7 bases agree with TRBD2. CDR1 is SGHKS, CDR2 YYEKEE, per germline (reference sequence). The length of the CDR3 is 15 residues. The V and J ends lost 2 bases and 4 bases, in that order; junction bases with no gene match: 6. The CDR3 DNA is TGTGCCAGCAGCTTCCGAAGGGAGGGGTACAATGAGCAGTTCTTC. It encodes CASSFRREGYNEQFF.

Points on this clone: The sample contains more than one DNA sequence encoding this CDR3. The V call is TRBV29-1, the J call TRBJ1-1; D may be TRBD1 (5 bases). Germline-derived CDR1 and CDR2 are SQVTM and ANQGSEA. CDR3 length equals 12 residues. V lost 2 bases, J lost 4 bases, and 8 bases lay in between. This chain's CDR3 is CSVENQGTEAFF. Here the CDR3 DNA reads TGCAGCGTTGAAAATCAGGGCACTGAAGCTTTCTTT.

This chain connects TRBV7-8 to TRBJ1-2; 12 bases align to TRBD1. The V segment lost 5 bases and the J segment 8 bases; nucleotides outside the gene matches: 9. The CDR3 spans 15 residues. Germline V lookup: CDR1 SGHVS, CDR2 FQNEAQ. DNA for the CDR3: TGTGCCAGCAGCCCCAGCCGGGACAGGGGGCGAGGCTACACCTTC. Encoded protein: CASSPSRDRGRGYTF.

The chain carries TRBV28 and TRBJ1-5; no reliable D call. The CDR3 sequence is 14 residues long. Germline V lookup: CDR1 MDHEN, CDR2 SYDVKM. Trimming pared 5 bases from V and 5 bases from J, leaving 13 bases between. The CDR3 coding sequence is TGTGCCAGCAGTCCCTCTCCGGTCTATCAGCCCCAGCATTTT. Residues: CASSPSPVYQPQHF. The variable domain in full, with the rest retrieved from reference TRBV28 and TRBJ1-5, is DVKVTQSSRYLVKRTGEKVFLECVQDMDHENMFWYRQDPGLGLRLIYFSYDVKMKEKGDIPEGYSVSREKKERFSLILESASTNQTSMYLCASSPSPVYQPQHFGDGTRLSIL.

This chain connects TRBV4-3 to TRBJ2-1, with a tentative D call TRBD1 (6 bases). This CDR3 comprises 17 residues. V was pared by 0 bases and J by 5 bases, with 17 bases between. CDR1 and CDR2 from the germline V gene are LGHNA and YSLEER. The chain's CDR3 is CASSQDRLQGSHNEQFF. CDR3 nucleotide sequence: TGCGCCAGCAGCCAAGATCGCCTCCAGGGGTCCCACAATGAGCAGTTCTTC.

The chain links TRBV7-3 to TRBJ2-1; 10 nucleotides match TRBD2. The length of the CDR3 is 16 residues. V shed 5 bases and J 2 bases; nucleotides not matched to a gene: 6. Germline CDR1 reads SGHTA; CDR2 reads FQGTGA. The CDR3 DNA reads TGTGCCAGCAGCGGTGAAAGCGGGAGGGCCTACAATGAGCAGTTCTTC. Its translation: CASSGESGRAYNEQFF.

The V and J genes are TRBV15 and TRBJ2-2, with TRBD2 matching over 7 bases. CDR1 and CDR2 from the germline V gene are LNHNV and YYDKDF (reference sequence). The CDR3 has 15 amino acids. Losses at the gene ends were 5 bases for V and 7 bases for J; bases not matched to a gene: 10. The CDR3 protein is CATSRREPASGELFF. The CDR3 bases are TGTGCCACCAGCCGGCGGGAGCCAGCCAGCGGGGAGCTGTTTTTT.

To note about this clone: Other DNA variants within this sample encode the same CDR3. The genes are TRBV5-1 and TRBJ2-2; D not certain. Looked up from germline, CDR1 is SGHRS and CDR2 is YFSETQ. The CDR3 extends over 14 amino acids. Trimming removed 0 bases from V and 2 bases from J, with 5 bases in between. The DNA of the CDR3 is TGCGCCAGCAGCTTGGAGGGAAACACCGGGGAGCTGTTTTTT. Protein sequence: CASSLEGNTGELFF.

The chain employs TRBV28 and TRBJ1-2; D is ambiguous. Trimming took off 2 bases at V and 3 bases at J, with 13 bases between the two ends. CDR1 MDHEN and CDR2 SYDVKM come from the germline V gene. The CDR3 has 15 amino acids. The CDR3 region has the DNA TGTGCCAGCAGTTTAGGGTCTTTTGGGGACTATGGCTACACCTTC. Its translation is CASSLGSFGDYGYTF.

The chain employs TRBV7-6 and TRBJ1-3, with D unclear. The V and J ends lost 1 base and 0 bases respectively, with 13 bases between them. This CDR3 region has 17 residues. Germline V gene lookup returns CDR1 SGHVS and CDR2 FNYEAQ. The CDR3 sequence: CASSLGPGGNSGNTIYF. CDR3 coding DNA: TGTGCCAGCAGCTTAGGCCCCGGCGGAAACTCTGGAAACACCATATATTTT.

The chain recombines TRBV29-1 with TRBJ1-2; D call uncertain. Per germline, CDR1 SQVTM and CDR2 ANQGSEA. V lost 8 bases and J 8 bases, leaving 6 bases between the germline ends. The CDR3 is 8 amino acids. This chain's CDR3 is CSPRGYTF. The DNA for the CDR3 is TGCAGCCCCCGGGGCTACACCTTC.

V and J are TRBV5-4 and TRBJ2-1, with D maybe TRBD2 (5 bases). CDR1 SGHNT and CDR2 YYREEE come from the germline V gene (reference sequence). This CDR3 is built from 15 residues. V was trimmed by 0 bases and J by 2 bases, leaving 9 bases between them. As DNA, the CDR3 is TGTGCCAGCAGCTTGGCTGACGGGGCCTACAATGAGCAGTTCTTC. The encoded protein is CASSLADGAYNEQFF.

CDR3 amino acids: CASSWTFVDTEAFF. The CDR3 DNA reads TGTGCCAGCAGCTGGACATTCGTCGACACTGAAGCTTTCTTT. V usage is TRBV5-5 and J usage is TRBJ1-1, with D possibly TRBD1 on 5 matching bases. The V gene's germline CDR1 is SGHKS and CDR2 YYEKEE (reference sequence). Trimming removed 3 bases from V and 3 bases from J, with 12 bases in between. The CDR3 is 14 residues long.

The rearrangement joins TRBV5-4 to TRBJ2-2; D not certain. The germline gives CDR1 SGHNT, CDR2 YYREEE (reference sequence). The CDR3 runs 14 residues. Deletions cut 4 bases from V and 1 base from J, with 8 bases between. The CDR3 sequence is CASSRQKNTGELFF. Here the CDR3 DNA reads TGTGCCAGCAGCCGGCAAAAGAACACCGGGGAGCTGTTTTTT.

The V call is TRBV6-1, the J call TRBJ1-1, with a possible D match to TRBD1 (6 bases). Per germline, CDR1 MNHNS and CDR2 SASEGT. CDR3 size: 11 residues. V dropped 4 bases and J dropped 10 bases, with 10 bases sitting between them. The chain's CDR3 is CASSGDIRAFF. DNA for the CDR3: TGTGCCAGCAGTGGGGACATCCGAGCTTTCTTT.

This clone appeared a few times. V is TRBV18 and J is TRBJ1-2, with 9 bases matching TRBD1. The germline V gene encodes CDR1 KGHSH and CDR2 LQKENI. This CDR3 comprises 15 residues. The V gene end was trimmed by 3 bases and the J gene end by 4 bases; junction bases not matched to a gene: 6. The CDR3, as DNA: TGTGCCAGCTCACCGGGACAGGGAGGTGCCTATGGCTACACCTTC. Translation gives CASSPGQGGAYGYTF.

This clone was recorded only once. The chain combines TRBV5-4 with TRBJ2-3, with 9 bases that match TRBD2. The CDR3 is 15 amino acids. Losses at the gene ends were 4 bases for V and 5 bases for J; bases not matched to a gene: 8. CDR1 and CDR2 (germline): SGHNT, YYREEE (reference sequence). CDR3: CASSRPREGKDTQYF. The CDR3 coding sequence is TGTGCCAGCAGCCGCCCGCGGGAGGGGAAAGATACGCAGTATTTT. The variable domain in full, with the rest retrieved from reference TRBV5-4 and TRBJ2-3, is ETGVTQSPTHLIKTRGQQVTLRCSSQSGHNTVSWYQQALGQGPQFIFQYYREEENGRGNFPPRFSGLQFPNYSSELNVNALELDDSALYLCASSRPREGKDTQYFGPGTRLTVL.

The chain links TRBV4-1 to TRBJ2-3; the D is unclear. CDR1 is MGHRA, CDR2 YSYEKL, per germline. V was trimmed by 4 bases and J by 1 base, leaving 12 bases between them. There are 15 residues in the CDR3. In DNA form, the CDR3 reads TGCGCCAGCAGCCCGAAGAAGCCTCGCACAGATACGCAGTATTTT. Amino acid sequence: CASSPKKPRTDTQYF.

The sample holds a few counts of this clone. This chain uses TRBV2 with TRBJ1-1, with TRBD1 as a possible D gene (6 bases). Between the trimmed V and J ends, which lost 4 bases and 4 bases, there was a span of 7 bases. The germline V gene has CDR1 SNHLY and CDR2 FYNNEI. The CDR3 extends over 12 amino acids. DNA of the CDR3: TGTGCCAGCAGTGCAGGGGCCACTGAAGCTTTCTTT. Translating gives CASSAGATEAFF.